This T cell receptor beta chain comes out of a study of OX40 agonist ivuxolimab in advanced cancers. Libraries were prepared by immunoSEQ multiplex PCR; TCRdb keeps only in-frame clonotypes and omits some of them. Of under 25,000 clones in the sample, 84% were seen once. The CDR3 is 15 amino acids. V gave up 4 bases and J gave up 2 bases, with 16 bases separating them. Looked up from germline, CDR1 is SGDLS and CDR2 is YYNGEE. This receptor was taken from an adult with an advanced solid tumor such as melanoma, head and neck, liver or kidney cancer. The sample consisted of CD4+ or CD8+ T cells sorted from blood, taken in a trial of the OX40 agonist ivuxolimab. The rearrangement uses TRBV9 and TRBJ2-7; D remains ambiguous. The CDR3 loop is CASSPNSLPPYEQYF. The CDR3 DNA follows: TGTGCCAGCAGCCCAAACAGTTTACCCCCCTACGAGCAGTACTTC. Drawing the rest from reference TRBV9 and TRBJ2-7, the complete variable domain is DSGVTQTPKHLITATGQRVTLRCSPRSGDLSVYWYQQSLDQGLQFLIQYYNGEERAKGNILERFSAQQFPDLHSELNLSSLELGDSALYFCASSPNSLPPYEQYFGPGTRLTVT.